This T cell receptor (beta chain) is drawn from a study of OX40 agonist ivuxolimab in advanced cancers. For the study at large: The dose-escalation cohort was around 83% male, with a mean age of approximately 61 years, ranging about 20 to 85. Study outcomes and limitations: Relative to CD4+, CD8+ T cells held more expanded clones on average.

Enrollment shut out patients with autoimmune disease history or systemic immunosuppression. Per germline, CDR1 LNHDA and CDR2 SQIVND (reference sequence). The CDR3 length is 16 residues. Trimming at V came to 5 bases and at J to 2 bases, leaving 7 bases not matched to a gene. Using immunoSEQ multiplex PCR, the repertoire was profiled, and TCRdb retains in-frame clones only, with some absent. The sample yields tens of thousands of clones, under 90% seen once. This clone appeared a single time. Its cognate antigen is unknown. This receptor was obtained from an adult with an advanced solid tumor such as melanoma, head and neck, liver or kidney cancer. This chain links TRBV19 with TRBJ2-7; 12 nucleotides match TRBD2. Sequences were derived from CD4+ or CD8+ T cells sorted from blood, sampled in a trial of the OX40 agonist ivuxolimab. Here the CDR3 reads CASSVTSGSTTYEQYF. CDR3 nucleotide sequence: TGTGCCAGTAGTGTGACTAGCGGGAGTACAACCTACGAGCAGTACTTC. Complete variable domain (other parts from reference TRBV19 and TRBJ2-7): DGGITQSPKYLFRKEGQNVTLSCEQNLNHDAMYWYRQDPGQGLRLIYYSQIVNDFQKGDIAEGYSVSREKKESFPLTVTSAQKNPTAFYLCASSVTSGSTTYEQYFGPGTRLTVT.